Listed below are T cell receptor beta chains from one sample, sequenced in a study of response to subunit inactivated influenza vaccine. TCRdb reanalysed the RT-PCR reads using MiXCR and keeps one entry per CDR3 protein. The sample lists around 850,000 distinct CDR3 sequences, 18% occurring once. The starting material was PBMCs from blood, obtained 4 to 6 days after vaccination. Receptors were obtained from a man aged 45-60 years who received an inactivated influenza vaccine. CDR3s include the opening cysteine and the closing phenylalanine or tryptophan. D genes are given only for firm matches. Clone sizes are given selectively: once, few, many, or a class where the clone is expanded.

J gene | CDR3 length | D gene | V gene | clone size | CDR3 DNA | CDR3 protein
TRBJ2-7 | 12 | TRBD1 | TRBV12-3/TRBV12-4 | many | TGTGCCAGCAGTACAGGGGGCCCCGAGCAGTACTTC | CASSTGGPEQYF
TRBJ2-1 | 14 | . | TRBV24-1 | . | TGTGCCACCAGTGATTTTAGCCACTACAATGAGCAGTTCTTC | CATSDFSHYNEQFF
TRBJ1-5 | 14 | . | TRBV12-3/TRBV12-4 | . | TGTGCCAGCAGTACGCCAGGGCGCCCCGGGCCCCAGCATTTT | CASSTPGRPGPQHF
TRBJ2-7 | 13 | . | TRBV5-1 | . | TGCGCCAGCAGCTTGGTTTCTCACTACGAGCAGTACTTC | CASSLVSHYEQYF
TRBJ1-2 | 14 | . | TRBV29-1 | few | TGCAGCGTTGAAGAGTGGCCGGGAAACTATGGCTACACCTTC | CSVEEWPGNYGYTF
TRBJ1-5 | 17 | TRBD1 | TRBV6-1 | . | TGTGCCAGCAGCCTCAGGGGGGGTCAACTTAGCAATCAGCCCCAGCATTTT | CASSLRGGQLSNQPQHF
TRBJ2-7 | 13 | TRBD2 | TRBV30 | once | TGTGCCGCTTCACTAGCGGCCTCCTACGAGCAGTACTTC | CAASLAASYEQYF
TRBJ2-1 | 14 | . | TRBV7-2 | . | TGTGCCACTTCACCCAGGTCCCTCTACAATGAGCAGTTCTTC | CATSPRSLYNEQFF
TRBJ2-3 | 19 | . | TRBV28 | . | TGTGCCAGCAGTTTCCCCCTTGGGACTCCCCCGGACCCTACAGATACGCAGTATTTT | CASSFPLGTPPDPTDTQYF
TRBJ2-4 | 17 | . | TRBV2 | many | TGTGCCAGCAGTGAAGCTTTGGCAGGTCTAGCCAAAAACATTCAGTACTTC | CASSEALAGLAKNIQYF
TRBJ1-2 | 12 | . | TRBV4-1 | few | TGCGCCAGCAGTGCAATCGGGGGTGGCTACACCTTC | CASSAIGGGYTF
TRBJ1-2 | 14 | . | TRBV20-1 | . | TGCAGTGCTAGAGGGGACGCGGCGACATATGGCTACACCTTC | CSARGDAATYGYTF
TRBJ2-7 | 15 | TRBD2 | TRBV20-1 | . | TGCAGTGCTACCCTGACTAGCGGGAGGGGTTACGAGCAGTACTTC | CSATLTSGRGYEQYF
TRBJ2-1 | 18 | . | TRBV24-1 | few | TGTGCCACCAGTGATGCCCAGGGGAAGGGAGAAGGAGGGGATGAGCAGTTCTTC | CATSDAQGKGEGGDEQFF
TRBJ2-1 | 17 | TRBD2 | TRBV20-1 | few | TGCAGTGCTAGAGGACTAGCGGGAGGGACATCCTACAATGAGCAGTTCTTC | CSARGLAGGTSYNEQFF
TRBJ2-7 | 13 | . | TRBV7-9 | . | TGTGCCAGCAGTTTTAGGTCATCCTACGAGCAGTACTTC | CASSFRSSYEQYF
TRBJ2-1 | 15 | . | TRBV12-3/TRBV12-4 | few | TGTGCCAGCAGACTTACGAGGCGCTCCTACAATGAGCAGTTCTTC | CASRLTRRSYNEQFF
TRBJ2-1 | 15 | TRBD2 | TRBV5-5 | . | TGTGCCAGCAGCTTGGAACTAGCGGGGTGGGAGGAGCAGTTCTTC | CASSLELAGWEEQFF
TRBJ2-4 | 15 | . | TRBV6-5 | many | TGTGCCAGCAGTTACTTGACGGCGACGGGAAACATTCAGTACTTC | CASSYLTATGNIQYF
TRBJ2-2 | 18 | TRBD1 | TRBV9 | few | TGTGCCAGCAGCGCAAGGACAGGGGTTTTATCGAACACCGGGGAGCTGTTTTTT | CASSARTGVLSNTGELFF
TRBJ2-5 | 15 | . | TRBV7-9 | few | TGTGCCAGCAGCTTACTTACGGGGGGCCCAGAGACCCAGTACTTC | CASSLLTGGPETQYF
TRBJ2-2 | 15 | . | TRBV30 | many | TGTGCCTGGAGTACCTTGGACGATAGGGGCGGGGAGCTGTTTTTT | CAWSTLDDRGGELFF
TRBJ2-4 | 16 | . | TRBV7-2 | . | TGTGCCAGCAGCCCCGCCGGACAGATAGCCAAAAACATTCAGTACTTC | CASSPAGQIAKNIQYF
TRBJ2-7 | 14 | TRBD1 | TRBV11-2 | few | TGTGCCAGCAGCTGGGACAGGCAAGCCTACGAGCAGTACTTC | CASSWDRQAYEQYF
TRBJ2-1 | 14 | TRBD2 | TRBV28 | . | TGTGCCAGCAGTTTAAATCTGGGACTAGAGTTTAAGTTCTTC | CASSLNLGLEFKFF
TRBJ1-1 | 11 | . | TRBV10-2 | . | TGCGCCAGCGAGGTGGGCACTGAAGCTTTCTTT | CASEVGTEAFF
TRBJ2-1 | 20 | TRBD2 | TRBV5-4 | few | TGTGCCAGCAGCTCCCATAGGACTAGCGGGGGGGCAATGGCCTACAATGAGCAGTTCTTC | CASSSHRTSGGAMAYNEQFF
TRBJ1-2 | 15 | TRBD1 | TRBV4-3 | few | TGCGCCAGCAGCCAAAGTGACAGGGGGCAGGGTGGCTACACCTTC | CASSQSDRGQGGYTF
TRBJ2-7 | 15 | TRBD2 | TRBV5-4 | . | TGTGCCAGCAGCCAAAGAAGCGGGAGCTCCTACGAGCAGTACTTC | CASSQRSGSSYEQYF
TRBJ1-1 | 16 | . | TRBV20-1 | . | TGCAGTGCTACCCAAGAACGGGGGCAAAGACACACTGAAGCTTTCTTT | CSATQERGQRHTEAFF
TRBJ1-1 | 13 | . | TRBV20-1 | few | TGCAGTGCTAGGTGGATCATGAACACTGAAGCTTTCTTT | CSARWIMNTEAFF
TRBJ2-1 | 17 | . | TRBV28 | few | TGTGCCAGCAGTTTCGACTTGCTCGGGACCGCGAACAATGAGCAGTTCTTC | CASSFDLLGTANNEQFF
TRBJ2-1 | 15 | . | TRBV7-6 | . | TGTGCCGCCCGGAAGGCGCCGAACTCCTACAATGAGCAGTTCTTC | CAARKAPNSYNEQFF
TRBJ2-7 | 14 | TRBD2 | TRBV10-3 | . | TGTGCCATCAGTTTAGCGGGATCCTCCTACGAGCAGTACTTC | CAISLAGSSYEQYF
TRBJ2-3 | 14 | . | TRBV9 | . | TGTGCCAGCAGCGTGGAGGGCGGAAAAGATACGCAGTATTTT | CASSVEGGKDTQYF
TRBJ2-7 | 15 | TRBD2 | TRBV3-1 | . | TGTGCCAGCAGCCAAGGTGGTAGCGGGGGCTACGAGCAGTACTTC | CASSQGGSGGYEQYF
TRBJ1-1 | 15 | TRBD1 | TRBV11-2 | . | TGTGCCAGCAGCTCCAGTATGACAGGGGCGACTGAAGCTTTCTTT | CASSSSMTGATEAFF
TRBJ2-5 | 12 | TRBD1 | TRBV29-1 | few | TGCAGCGGGGGACAGGGTTTCGAGACCCAGTACTTC | CSGGQGFETQYF
TRBJ2-1 | 16 | . | TRBV6-1 | many | TGTGCCAGCAGTGAAAGGTGGGGGACGGGGTACAATGAGCAGTTCTTC | CASSERWGTGYNEQFF
TRBJ1-1 | 14 | . | TRBV5-5 | few | TGTGCCAGCAGCTTGGGGAATGGAGGGACTGAAGCTTTCTTT | CASSLGNGGTEAFF
TRBJ1-2 | 14 | TRBD1 | TRBV5-1 | . | TGCGCCAGCAGCTTGCCTGACAGGGCCTATGGCTACACCTTC | CASSLPDRAYGYTF
TRBJ1-4 | 16 | . | TRBV7-9 | . | TGTGCCAGCAGCTTAGTCGGCGGACGTATGAATGAAAAACTGTTTTTT | CASSLVGGRMNEKLFF